This section outlines one T cell receptor beta chain sequence together with its context. Produced via immunoSEQ multiplex PCR; TCRdb's table is partial and in-frame only. The sample has approximately 89,000 clones; about 88% are singletons. The data derive from a study of OX40 agonist ivuxolimab in advanced cancers. Looking at the study overall: Ivuxolimab is a fully human IgG2 antibody that activates OX40 (CD134). Earlier treatment with anti-PD-1, anti-PD-L1 or anti-CTLA-4 was permitted, and over 35% had received some.

The CDR3 runs 15 residues. From germline, CDR1 is SGDLS and CDR2 YYNGEE. The V and J ends lost 4 bases and 0 bases respectively, with 11 bases between them. The clonotype was recovered from an adult with an advanced solid tumor such as melanoma, head and neck, liver or kidney cancer. The gene calls are TRBV9 and TRBJ2-4; D is possibly TRBD2 (6 bases). The sequencing here drew on CD4+ or CD8+ T cells sorted from blood, taken in a trial of the OX40 agonist ivuxolimab. CDR3 sequence reads: CASSSGAEAKNIQYF. The CDR3, as DNA: TGTGCCAGCAGCTCGGGAGCGGAAGCCAAAAACATTCAGTACTTC.